A selection of T cell receptor beta chains follows, all from one sample in a study of shared clonotypes between healthy human individuals. Repertoires were generated with immunoSEQ multiplex PCR, while TCRdb's copy carries only in-frame clones and drops some. The sample carries more than 2 million clones, approximately 96% recorded once. Sequences were obtained from naive CD4+ T cells sorted from blood. These receptors were taken from a man between 18 and 35 years old in good health. Both conserved end residues are part of each CDR3. Fields, in order: clone size, V gene, D gene, J gene, CDR3 protein, CDR3 DNA. A D gene is named only where the DNA matches it firmly. The size entry is marked missing in some rows and otherwise reads once, few, many or a size class.

>NA|TRBV7-2|NA|TRBJ2-3
CASSRLTGTDTQYF
TGTGCCAGCAGCCGTCTGACAGGCACAGATACGCAGTATTTT
>NA|TRBV29-1|TRBD2|TRBJ2-7
CSVEPLAGLYEQYF
TGCAGCGTTGAACCACTAGCGGGACTATACGAGCAGTACTTC
>NA|TRBV6-1|TRBD1|TRBJ1-1
CATLTGPGEAFF
TGTGCCACTTTGACAGGGCCAGGGGAGGCTTTCTTT
>NA|TRBV19|TRBD1|TRBJ1-6
CASSPYGQDNSPLHF
TGTGCCAGTAGTCCCTACGGACAGGATAATTCACCCCTCCACTTT
>NA|TRBV27|NA|TRBJ2-2
CASSAYRRNTGELFF
TGTGCCAGCAGTGCTTACAGGAGGAACACCGGGGAGCTGTTTTTT
>once|TRBV10-1|TRBD2|TRBJ2-3
CASSGTSGTDTQYF
TGCGCCAGCAGCGGGACTAGCGGGACTGATACGCAGTATTTT
>NA|TRBV29-1|TRBD2|TRBJ2-7
CSLQTSGESEQYF
TGCAGCCTTCAGACTAGCGGGGAATCAGAGCAGTACTTC
>NA|TRBV7-2|TRBD2|TRBJ2-2
CASNSGLAGTGELFF
TGTGCCAGCAACTCCGGGCTAGCGGGTACCGGGGAGCTGTTTTTT
>NA|TRBV6-6|NA|TRBJ2-7
CASSYVLWDYEQYF
TGTGCCAGCAGTTACGTCCTATGGGACTACGAGCAGTACTTC
>NA|TRBV10-2|NA|TRBJ1-3
CASSETVLIGNTIYF
TGCGCCAGCAGTGAAACGGTACTAATTGGAAACACCATATATTTT
>NA|TRBV10-2|NA|TRBJ1-1
CASSVGNTNTEAFF
TGCGCCAGCAGTGTCGGGAATACGAACACTGAAGCTTTCTTT
>NA|TRBV6-5|TRBD1|TRBJ2-7
CASSTRRQGSEQYF
TGTGCCAGCAGCACCCGAAGACAGGGGAGCGAGCAGTACTTC
>NA|TRBV18|NA|TRBJ1-1
CASSPPGLNMNTEAFF
TGTGCCAGCTCACCACCGGGACTGAATATGAACACTGAAGCTTTCTTT
>NA|TRBV6-6|NA|TRBJ1-5
CASSYTQSPNQPQHF
TGTGCCAGCAGTTACACCCAGTCACCCAATCAGCCCCAGCATTTT